Listed below are T cell receptor beta chains from one sample, sequenced in a study of shared clonotypes between healthy human individuals. Here immunoSEQ multiplex PCR was the method, and the copy in TCRdb shows in-frame clones only, minus some. The sample has around 370,000 clones, 90% to 97% seen once; the top ten hold 0.25% to 0.35%. The sample taken for sequencing was memory CD8+ T cells sorted from blood. Every receptor here comes from a man aged 25-45 years in good health. The CDR3 runs from the conserved cysteine through the conserved F or W. D genes are given only for firm matches. Rows give clone size only sometimes, using once, few, many, or a class for an expanded clone.

D gene	clone size	V gene	CDR3 length	J gene	CDR3 protein	CDR3 DNA
NA	NA	TRBV6-6	13	TRBJ2-3	CASSYGPQDTQYF	TGTGCCAGCAGTTACGGCCCGCAGGATACGCAGTATTTT
TRBD2	NA	TRBV28	17	TRBJ2-7	CAARGPGLAGGGNEQYF	TGTGCCGCCCGGGGCCCGGGACTAGCGGGAGGAGGCAACGAGCAGTACTTC
NA	NA	TRBV9	11	TRBJ1-1	CASRPGTEAFF	TGTGCCAGCAGGCCGGGCACTGAAGCTTTCTTT
NA	NA	TRBV29-1	12	TRBJ1-4	CSVCSASEKLFF	TGCAGCGTTTGTTCAGCCTCTGAAAAACTGTTTTTT
TRBD2	NA	TRBV5-4	15	TRBJ2-2	CASSRAAGNTGELFF	TGTGCCAGCAGCCGGGCAGCGGGAAACACCGGGGAGCTGTTTTTT
NA	few	TRBV25-1	13	TRBJ1-5	CASQGVDNQPQHF	TGTGCCAGCCAGGGAGTTGACAATCAGCCCCAGCATTTT
NA	NA	TRBV7-9	18	TRBJ2-1	CASSAPGGKGGSYNEQFF	TGTGCCAGCAGCGCCCCCGGGGGTAAGGGGGGCTCCTACAATGAGCAGTTCTTC
NA	NA	TRBV10-3	13	TRBJ2-5	CAISRTITETQYF	TGTGCCATCAGTCGGACTATCACGGAGACCCAGTACTTC
NA	NA	TRBV19	15	TRBJ2-5	CASSIRGRGRETQYF	TGTGCCAGTAGTATACGAGGGAGGGGGCGAGAGACCCAGTACTTC
TRBD2	NA	TRBV4-1	17	TRBJ2-1	CASSPRTQREFYNEQFF	TGCGCCAGCAGCCCAAGAACCCAGCGGGAGTTCTACAATGAGCAGTTCTTC
NA	NA	TRBV10-3	13	TRBJ2-2	CAISESRAGELFF	TGTGCCATCAGTGAATCGAGAGCCGGGGAGCTGTTTTTT
NA	NA	TRBV6-5	13	TRBJ1-1	CASSYGTNTEAFF	TGTGCCAGCAGTTACGGCACAAACACTGAAGCTTTCTTT